These T cell receptor beta chains were read from a single sample in a study of a mutant IDH1 vaccine in newly diagnosed glioma. Some clones are missing from TCRdb's copy, which holds only in-frame ones; the method was immunoSEQ multiplex PCR. Of tens of thousands of clones in the sample, about four fifths were seen once. These receptors are not linked to any known antigen. Sequences were derived from PBMCs, sampled from a glioma patient whose treatment included an IDH1 peptide vaccine. The source of these receptors is a man between 40 and 49 years old with glioma. Both conserved end residues are part of each CDR3. A D gene is named only where the DNA matches it firmly. Some rows mark clone size as missing; the rest say once, few, many or name a class of expanded clone.

TRBV7-9	TRBJ2-2	-	-	TGTGCCAGCAGGGCAACAGTGAACACCGGGGAGCTGTTTTTT	CASRATVNTGELFF
TRBV5-1	TRBJ2-1	-	TRBD2	TGCGCCTCTAAGAGGACTAGCGGGGGGGGTTATCATGAGCAGTTCTTC	CASKRTSGGGYHEQFF
TRBV6-1	TRBJ1-1	-	-	TGTGCCAGCAACGAGTGGGGGCTCGATACTGAAGCTTTCTTT	CASNEWGLDTEAFF
TRBV5-1	TRBJ1-4	-	TRBD1	TGCGCCAGCAGCTTGGGCAGACAGGGGGGGACTGCAACTAATGAAAAACTGTTTTTT	CASSLGRQGGTATNEKLFF
TRBV14	TRBJ1-4	medium-sized	-	TGTGCCAGCAGCGTGCAGGCTAATGAAAAACTGTTTTTT	CASSVQANEKLFF
TRBV5-1	TRBJ1-2	-	TRBD1	TGCGCCAGCAGCTTGGCCGGGGAGGGGGCTGACTATGGCTACACCTTC	CASSLAGEGADYGYTF
TRBV10-1	TRBJ1-3	-	-	TGCGCCAGTGGACAAAACTCTGGAAACACCATATATTTT	CASGQNSGNTIYF
TRBV2	TRBJ1-2	few	-	TGTGCCACCCCGACGGTCACATATCCTTATGGCTACACCTTC	CATPTVTYPYGYTF
TRBV4-1	TRBJ2-4	-	-	TGCGCCAGCAGCCAAGATCCGACGGGCAGTACCAAAAACATTCAGTACTTC	CASSQDPTGSTKNIQYF
TRBV5-1	TRBJ2-1	-	TRBD2	TGCGCCAGCAGCTTGGCTCCTGGGGGGGGTTCCTACAATGAGCAGTTCTTC	CASSLAPGGGSYNEQFF
TRBV2	TRBJ1-6	-	-	TGTGCCAGCAGACGGACAGTCGAATATTCACCCCTCCACTTT	CASRRTVEYSPLHF
TRBV29-1	TRBJ1-6	-	TRBD1	TGCAGCGTTGCCTGGGACAGGGGGCCCAATTCACCCCTCCACTTT	CSVAWDRGPNSPLHF
TRBV6-1	TRBJ1-1	-	-	TGTGCCAGCAGCCCTGTCAGGGCCCAGGGAGCTTTCTTT	CASSPVRAQGAFF
TRBV10-1	TRBJ1-3	-	-	TGCGCCAGCAGTGAGTCGCGGGGGGTCGGAAACACCATATATTTT	CASSESRGVGNTIYF
TRBV30	TRBJ1-3	-	-	TGTGCCTGGCCTCGATGCTCTGGAAACACCATATATTTT	CAWPRCSGNTIYF
TRBV5-1	TRBJ1-2	-	-	TGCGCCAGCAGCTTGGGTGGTCATGACAGAAGCTATGGCTACACCTTC	CASSLGGHDRSYGYTF
TRBV5-5	TRBJ2-7	-	TRBD1	TGTGCCAGCAGCTCAGGACAGGGGTCCTACGAGCAGTACTTC	CASSSGQGSYEQYF
TRBV4-1	TRBJ1-4	-	-	TGCGCCAGCAGCCAGTTTGGGATAGCTAATGAAAAACTGTTTTTT	CASSQFGIANEKLFF
TRBV5-1	TRBJ1-1	-	TRBD1	TGCGCCAGCGGGGGACAGAAAGCGAACACTGAAGCTTTCTTT	CASGGQKANTEAFF
TRBV11-2	TRBJ2-7	-	-	TGTGCCAGCAGCTTAGGGTTAGGCGGGACCTACGAGCAGTACTTC	CASSLGLGGTYEQYF
TRBV29-1	TRBJ1-2	-	TRBD1	TGCAGCGTTGAAGGACAGGGGGCTTCCATCTATGGCTACACCTTC	CSVEGQGASIYGYTF
TRBV6-8	TRBJ2-3	-	TRBD2	TGTGCCAGCAGCATTACTAGCGGGGGAACAGATACGCAGTATTTT	CASSITSGGTDTQYF
TRBV5-4	TRBJ1-4	-	-	TGTGCCAGCAGCTTGGGCCGAACAGGCTACAATGAAAAACTGTTTTTT	CASSLGRTGYNEKLFF
TRBV14	TRBJ2-7	once	-	TGTGCCAGCAGCCAGTTCGGGGGCAACTACGAGCAGTACTTC	CASSQFGGNYEQYF
TRBV5-6	TRBJ1-2	-	-	TGTGCCAGCAGCTTGGGAGGGACGTACTATGGCTACACCTTC	CASSLGGTYYGYTF
TRBV25-1	TRBJ1-1	-	TRBD1	TGTGCCAGCAGTGCCGGGACAGGGATTTGGGCTGAAGCTTTCTTT	CASSAGTGIWAEAFF
TRBV18	TRBJ2-3	-	-	TGTGCCAGCTCACCACCGGAGGGCCTGCTCACAGATACGCAGTATTTT	CASSPPEGLLTDTQYF
TRBV19	TRBJ2-1	-	TRBD2	TGTGCCAGTAAAGCGGGGGGGCTCTCCTACAATGAGCAGTTCTTC	CASKAGGLSYNEQFF
TRBV30	TRBJ2-3	-	-	TGTGCCTGGAGTGTACGGGGGATTGATACGCAGTATTTT	CAWSVRGIDTQYF
TRBV5-4	TRBJ2-5	-	-	TGTGCCAGCAGCTTAACACCCAGGGAGACCCAGTACTTC	CASSLTPRETQYF
TRBV18	TRBJ2-3	-	-	TGTGCCAGCTCACCACCCGGGACAAAGACTAGCACAGATACGCAGTATTTT	CASSPPGTKTSTDTQYF
TRBV6-1	TRBJ1-5	-	TRBD1	TGTGCCAGCAGTGAACTTAGGGGGCACCAGCCCCAGCATTTT	CASSELRGHQPQHF
TRBV2	TRBJ1-4	-	-	TGTGCCAGCAAGTCCGGGGGGGCGGGTGAAAAACTGTTTTTT	CASKSGGAGEKLFF
TRBV10-2	TRBJ1-5	-	TRBD1	TGCGCCAGCGGGACAGGGGATAATCAGCCCCAGCATTTT	CASGTGDNQPQHF
TRBV14	TRBJ2-3	-	-	TGTGCCAGCAGCCAGGCTGGGACAGATACGCAGTATTTT	CASSQAGTDTQYF
TRBV27	TRBJ2-5	-	TRBD2	TGTGCCAGCAGTTTGAGAGCGCGGGGGGAGACCCAGTACTTC	CASSLRARGETQYF
TRBV27	TRBJ1-3	-	-	TGTGCCAGCAGTGCCTGGGCTGGAAACACCATATATTTT	CASSAWAGNTIYF
TRBV5-1	TRBJ1-2	few	-	TGCGCCAGCAGCACCGGCCCCGATGATTATGGCTACACCTTC	CASSTGPDDYGYTF
TRBV6-5	TRBJ2-2	-	-	TGTGCCAGCAGGAAAGGGCGGGGCGGGGAGCTGTTTTTT	CASRKGRGGELFF
TRBV18	TRBJ1-3	-	-	TGTGCCAGCTCACCCGGCAGCTCTGGAAACACCATATATTTT	CASSPGSSGNTIYF
TRBV5-4	TRBJ1-1	-	-	TGTGCCAGCAGCTTGGAAGGAACTGAAGCTTTCTTT	CASSLEGTEAFF
TRBV29-1	TRBJ2-1	-	-	TGCAGCGTTGCTTCATACAATGAGCAGTTCTTC	CSVASYNEQFF
TRBV7-9	TRBJ1-1	-	-	TGTGCCAGCAGCCCAGTCCCGAGCCGTAACACTGAAGCTTTCTTT	CASSPVPSRNTEAFF
TRBV5-4	TRBJ2-5	-	TRBD1	TGTGCCAGCAGCCGGACAGGGTACCAAGAGACCCAGTACTTC	CASSRTGYQETQYF
TRBV5-1	TRBJ2-1	-	-	TGCGCCAGCAGCAGGCGGGGGCCCCGGCATGAGCAGTTCTTC	CASSRRGPRHEQFF
TRBV6-6	TRBJ2-3	-	TRBD1	TGTGCCAGCAAAAACCACCGGGACAGGGAAGATACGCAGTATTTT	CASKNHRDREDTQYF
TRBV4-1	TRBJ2-1	-	TRBD2	TGCGCCAGCAGCCAAGATCTTTCGCTCCTAGCGGGGGCCCCCTACAGTGAGCAGTTCTTC	CASSQDLSLLAGAPYSEQFF
TRBV4-2	TRBJ1-2	-	-	TGTGCCAGCAGCCAAGACAGGGTTACGGGGAGTGGCTACACCTTC	CASSQDRVTGSGYTF
TRBV6-1	TRBJ1-1	-	-	TGTGCCAGCAGTGTAGCCTTACAGTGGGGAATGAACACTGAAGCTTTCTTT	CASSVALQWGMNTEAFF
TRBV7-9	TRBJ1-2	-	-	TGTGCCAGCAGCTTCCGGGGGATGATCTACACCTTC	CASSFRGMIYTF
TRBV5-6	TRBJ1-5	once	-	TGTGCCAGCAGCTTCGGTACAGGGTTAAATCAGCCCCAGCATTTT	CASSFGTGLNQPQHF
TRBV6-6	TRBJ2-2	once	TRBD1	TGTGCCAGCAGTACATCAGGGGGCCCGAACACCGGGGAGCTGTTTTTT	CASSTSGGPNTGELFF
TRBV29-1	TRBJ1-2	many	-	TGCAGCGTTGAGGCGGGATTCCCTAACTATGGCTACACCTTC	CSVEAGFPNYGYTF
TRBV18	TRBJ2-7	-	-	TGTGCCAGCTCACCCGGACAATCCTACGAGCAGTACTTC	CASSPGQSYEQYF
TRBV18	TRBJ2-7	-	-	TGTGCCAGCTCACCAAGGGCAGACGAATACGAGCAGTACTTC	CASSPRADEYEQYF